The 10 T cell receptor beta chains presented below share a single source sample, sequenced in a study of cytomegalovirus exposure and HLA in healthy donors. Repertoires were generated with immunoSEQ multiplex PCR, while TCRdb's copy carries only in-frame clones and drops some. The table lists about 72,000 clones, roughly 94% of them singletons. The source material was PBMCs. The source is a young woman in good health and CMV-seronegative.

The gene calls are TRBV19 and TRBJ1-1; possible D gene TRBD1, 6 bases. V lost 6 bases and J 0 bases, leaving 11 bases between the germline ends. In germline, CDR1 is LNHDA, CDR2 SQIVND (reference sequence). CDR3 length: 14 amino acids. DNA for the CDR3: TGTGCCAGTAGGAGGACAGACTTGAACACTGAAGCTTTCTTT. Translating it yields CASRRTDLNTEAFF. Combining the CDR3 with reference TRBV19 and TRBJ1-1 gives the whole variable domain DGGITQSPKYLFRKEGQNVTLSCEQNLNHDAMYWYRQDPGQGLRLIYYSQIVNDFQKGDIAEGYSVSREKKESFPLTVTSAQKNPTAFYLCASRRTDLNTEAFFGQGTRLTVV.

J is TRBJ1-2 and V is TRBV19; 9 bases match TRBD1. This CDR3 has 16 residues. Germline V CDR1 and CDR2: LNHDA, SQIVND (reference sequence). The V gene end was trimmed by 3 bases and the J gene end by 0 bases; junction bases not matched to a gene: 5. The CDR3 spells CASSIRTGAPNYGYTF. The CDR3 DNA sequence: TGTGCCAGTAGTATCAGGACAGGGGCGCCTAACTATGGCTACACCTTC.

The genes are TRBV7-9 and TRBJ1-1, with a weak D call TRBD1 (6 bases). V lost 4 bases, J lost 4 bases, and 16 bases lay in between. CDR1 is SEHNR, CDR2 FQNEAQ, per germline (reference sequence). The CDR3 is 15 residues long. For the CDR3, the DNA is TGTGCCAGCAGCTCGGGGACAAACCATCTCACTGAAGCTTTCTTT. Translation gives CASSSGTNHLTEAFF.

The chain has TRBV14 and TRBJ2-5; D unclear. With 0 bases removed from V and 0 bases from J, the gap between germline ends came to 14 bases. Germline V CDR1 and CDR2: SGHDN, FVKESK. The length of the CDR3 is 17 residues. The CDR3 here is CASSQESQLVYQETQYF. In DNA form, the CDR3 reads TGTGCCAGCAGCCAAGAATCGCAGCTAGTGTACCAAGAGACCCAGTACTTC.

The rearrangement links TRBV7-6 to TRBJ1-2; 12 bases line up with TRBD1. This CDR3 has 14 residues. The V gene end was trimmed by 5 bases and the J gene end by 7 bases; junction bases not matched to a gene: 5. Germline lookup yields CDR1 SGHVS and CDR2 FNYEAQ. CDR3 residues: CASSLGTGGSGYTF. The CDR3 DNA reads TGTGCCAGCAGCCTAGGGACAGGGGGCTCTGGCTACACCTTC.

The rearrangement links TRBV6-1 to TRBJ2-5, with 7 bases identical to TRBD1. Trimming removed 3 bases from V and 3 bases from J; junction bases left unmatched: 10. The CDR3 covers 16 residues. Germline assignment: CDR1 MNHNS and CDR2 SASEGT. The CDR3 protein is CASSEGTAVRKETQYF. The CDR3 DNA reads TGTGCCAGCAGTGAGGGGACAGCCGTTAGGAAAGAGACCCAGTACTTC.

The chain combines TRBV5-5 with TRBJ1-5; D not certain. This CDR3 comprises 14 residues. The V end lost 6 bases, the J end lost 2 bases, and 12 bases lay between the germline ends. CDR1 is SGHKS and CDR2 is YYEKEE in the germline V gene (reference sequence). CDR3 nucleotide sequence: TGTGCCAGCACCGACCCGGAGGGCAATCAGCCCCAGCATTTT. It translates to CASTDPEGNQPQHF.

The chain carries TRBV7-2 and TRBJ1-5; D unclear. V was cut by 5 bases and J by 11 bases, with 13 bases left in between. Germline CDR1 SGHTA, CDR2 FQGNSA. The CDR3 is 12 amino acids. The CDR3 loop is CASSQDSTTQHF. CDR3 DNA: TGTGCCAGCAGCCAAGATTCTACGACCCAGCATTTT. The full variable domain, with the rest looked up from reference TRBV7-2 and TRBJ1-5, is GAGVSQSPSNKVTEKGKDVELRCDPISGHTALYWYRQSLGQGLEFLIYFQGNSAPDKSGLPSDRFSAERTGGSVSTLTIQRTQQEDSAVYLCASSQDSTTQHFGDGTRLSIL.

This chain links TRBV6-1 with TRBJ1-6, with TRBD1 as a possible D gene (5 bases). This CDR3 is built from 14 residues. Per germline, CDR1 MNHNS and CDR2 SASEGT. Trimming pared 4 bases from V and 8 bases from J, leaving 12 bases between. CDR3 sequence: CASSVGQEDSPLHF. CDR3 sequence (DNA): TGTGCCAGCAGTGTAGGACAAGAGGATTCACCCCTCCACTTT.

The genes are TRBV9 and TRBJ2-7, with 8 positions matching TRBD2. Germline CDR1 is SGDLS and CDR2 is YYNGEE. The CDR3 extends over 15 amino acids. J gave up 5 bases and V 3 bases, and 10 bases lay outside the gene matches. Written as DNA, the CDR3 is TGTGCCAGCAGCGCCCCACAGCGGGGGTCGGACGAGCAGTACTTC. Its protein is CASSAPQRGSDEQYF.